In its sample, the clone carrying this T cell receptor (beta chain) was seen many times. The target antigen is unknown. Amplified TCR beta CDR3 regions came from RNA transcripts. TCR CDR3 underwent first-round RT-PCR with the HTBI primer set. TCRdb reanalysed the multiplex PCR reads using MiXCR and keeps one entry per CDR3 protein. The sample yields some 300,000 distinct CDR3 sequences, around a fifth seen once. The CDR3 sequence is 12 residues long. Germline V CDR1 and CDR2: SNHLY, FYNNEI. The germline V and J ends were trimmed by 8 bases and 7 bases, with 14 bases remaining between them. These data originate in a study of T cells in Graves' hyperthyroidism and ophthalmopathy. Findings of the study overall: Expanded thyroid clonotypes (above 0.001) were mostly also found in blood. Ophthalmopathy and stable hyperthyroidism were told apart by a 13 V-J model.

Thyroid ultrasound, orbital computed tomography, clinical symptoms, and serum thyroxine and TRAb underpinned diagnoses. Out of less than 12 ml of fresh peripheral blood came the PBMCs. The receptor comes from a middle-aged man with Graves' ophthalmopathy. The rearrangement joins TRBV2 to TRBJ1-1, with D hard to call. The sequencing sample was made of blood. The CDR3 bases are TGTGCCAGCCAGCCTCAAAGGGTTGAAGCTTTCTTT. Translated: CASQPQRVEAFF.